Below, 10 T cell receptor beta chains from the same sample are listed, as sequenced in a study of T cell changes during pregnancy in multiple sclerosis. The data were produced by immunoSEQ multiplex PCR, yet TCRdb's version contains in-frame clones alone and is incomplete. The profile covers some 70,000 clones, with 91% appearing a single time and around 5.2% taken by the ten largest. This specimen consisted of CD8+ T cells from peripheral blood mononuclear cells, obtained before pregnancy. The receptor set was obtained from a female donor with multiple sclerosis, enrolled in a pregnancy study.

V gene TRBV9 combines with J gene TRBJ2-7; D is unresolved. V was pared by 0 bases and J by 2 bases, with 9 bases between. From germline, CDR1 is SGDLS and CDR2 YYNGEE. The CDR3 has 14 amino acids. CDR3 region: CASSVGPPAYEQYF. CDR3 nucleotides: TGTGCCAGCAGCGTAGGTCCGCCGGCCTACGAGCAGTACTTC. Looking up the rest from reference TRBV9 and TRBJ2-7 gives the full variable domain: DSGVTQTPKHLITATGQRVTLRCSPRSGDLSVYWYQQSLDQGLQFLIQYYNGEERAKGNILERFSAQQFPDLHSELNLSSLELGDSALYFCASSVGPPAYEQYFGPGTRLTVT.

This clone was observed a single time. CDR3 sequence: CASSHRTSGETQYF. CDR3 in DNA: TGCGCCAGCAGTCATCGGACTAGTGGGGAGACCCAGTACTTC. The V call is TRBV23-1, the J call TRBJ2-5; 7 bases align to TRBD2. TRBV23-1 is an ORF, with its function uncertain. The CDR3 sequence is 14 residues long. The V gene end was trimmed by 3 bases and the J gene end by 5 bases; junction bases not matched to a gene: 6.

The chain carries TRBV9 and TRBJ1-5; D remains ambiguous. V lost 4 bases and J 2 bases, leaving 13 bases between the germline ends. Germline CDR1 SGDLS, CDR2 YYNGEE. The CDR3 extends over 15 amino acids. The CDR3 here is CASSPTGGGNQPQHF. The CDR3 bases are TGTGCCAGCAGCCCTACCGGTGGTGGCAATCAGCCCCAGCATTTT. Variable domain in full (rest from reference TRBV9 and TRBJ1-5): DSGVTQTPKHLITATGQRVTLRCSPRSGDLSVYWYQQSLDQGLQFLIQYYNGEERAKGNILERFSAQQFPDLHSELNLSSLELGDSALYFCASSPTGGGNQPQHFGDGTRLSIL.

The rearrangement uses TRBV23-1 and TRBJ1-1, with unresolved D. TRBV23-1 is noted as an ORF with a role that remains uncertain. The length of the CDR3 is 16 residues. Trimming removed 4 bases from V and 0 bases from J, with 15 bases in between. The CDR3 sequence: CASSPTRLTMNTEAFF. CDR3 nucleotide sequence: TGCGCCAGCAGTCCGACAAGGCTTACGATGAACACTGAAGCTTTCTTT.

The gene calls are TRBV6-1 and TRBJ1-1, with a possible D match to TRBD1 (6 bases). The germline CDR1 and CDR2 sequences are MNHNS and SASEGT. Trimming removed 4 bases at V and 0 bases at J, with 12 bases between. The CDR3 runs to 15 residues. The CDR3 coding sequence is TGTGCCAGCAGTGGCGATGGGGGCGTGAACACTGAAGCTTTCTTT. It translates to CASSGDGGVNTEAFF.

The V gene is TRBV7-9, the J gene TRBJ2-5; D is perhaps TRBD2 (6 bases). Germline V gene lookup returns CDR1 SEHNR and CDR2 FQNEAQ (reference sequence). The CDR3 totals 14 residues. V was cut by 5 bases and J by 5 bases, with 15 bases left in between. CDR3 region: CASSLQTGEETQYF. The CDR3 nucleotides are TGTGCCAGCAGCCTCCAGACGGGGGAGGAGACCCAGTACTTC.

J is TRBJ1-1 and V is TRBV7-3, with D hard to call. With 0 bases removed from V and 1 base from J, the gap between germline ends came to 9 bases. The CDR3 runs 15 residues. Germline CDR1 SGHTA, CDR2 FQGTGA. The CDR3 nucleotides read TGTGCCAGCAGCTTAACGGTGGGCCAGAACACTGAAGCTTTCTTT. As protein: CASSLTVGQNTEAFF.

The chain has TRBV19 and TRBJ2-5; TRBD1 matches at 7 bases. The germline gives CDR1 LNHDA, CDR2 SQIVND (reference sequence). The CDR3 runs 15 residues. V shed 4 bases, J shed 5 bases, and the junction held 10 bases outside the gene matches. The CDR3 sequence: CASSTTGSLGETQYF. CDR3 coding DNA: TGTGCCAGTAGTACGACAGGGAGTTTAGGGGAGACCCAGTACTTC.

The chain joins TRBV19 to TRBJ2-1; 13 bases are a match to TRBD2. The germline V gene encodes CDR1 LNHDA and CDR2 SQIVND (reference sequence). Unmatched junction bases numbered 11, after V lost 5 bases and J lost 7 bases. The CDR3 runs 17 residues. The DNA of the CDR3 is TGTGCCAGTAGTTCGCGACTAGCGGGGGGTTTTGGAAATGAGCAGTTCTTC. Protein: CASSSRLAGGFGNEQFF.

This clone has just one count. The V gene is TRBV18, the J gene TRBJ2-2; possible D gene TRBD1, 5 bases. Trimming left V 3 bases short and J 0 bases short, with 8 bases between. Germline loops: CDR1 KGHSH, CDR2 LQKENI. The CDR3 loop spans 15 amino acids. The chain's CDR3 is CASSPMDTNTGELFF. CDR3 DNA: TGTGCCAGCTCACCCATGGACACGAACACCGGGGAGCTGTTTTTT.